The 20 T cell receptor beta chains listed next were all sequenced from one sample in a study of blood T cells in healthy people across ages. PCR was performed a second time for about 6 to 12 cycles using a sample-barcoded 5' primer and a J-beta primer mix. Each CDR3 protein gets one entry after TCRdb re-called the 5' RACE reads with MiXCR. This sample has over 500,000 distinct CDR3 sequences, with roughly a quarter found just once. The same data also went into a second study, on T cells of mothers and their children.

Sample: blood. The source of these receptors is a boy aged 2 to 10 in good health.

This clonotype came up a few times. Here the CDR3 DNA reads TGCGCCAGCAGCGTCAGGGTGGGGAACACTGAAGCTTTCTTT. Protein sequence: CASSVRVGNTEAFF. The V gene is TRBV5-1, the J gene TRBJ1-1, with a possible D match to TRBD1 (5 bases). Germline CDR1 SGHRS, CDR2 YFSETQ. Trimming removed 4 bases from V and 1 base from J, with 11 bases in between. The CDR3 is 14 residues long.

This clonotype turned up a few times. V gene TRBV6-6 combines with J gene TRBJ2-5; 8 nucleotides align to TRBD2. CDR3 length equals 15 residues. J was trimmed by 5 bases and V by 6 bases; bases with no gene match: 11. The germline V gene has CDR1 MNHNY and CDR2 SVGAGI (reference sequence). CDR3 sequence: CASRNSGNLEETQYF. In nucleotides, the CDR3 is TGTGCCAGCAGGAATAGCGGGAACCTCGAGGAGACCCAGTACTTC.

This chain links TRBV4-1 with TRBJ1-1; D is unclear. The germline V and J ends were trimmed by 0 bases and 4 bases, with 15 bases remaining between them. Germline V gives CDR1 MGHRA, CDR2 YSYEKL. CDR3 length equals 16 residues. The DNA of the CDR3 is TGCGCCAGCAGCCAAGATCTGGCACAGAGACGCACTGAAGCTTTCTTT. Amino acids: CASSQDLAQRRTEAFF.

This clonotype was detected many times. The J gene is TRBJ2-7, the V gene TRBV10-3; TRBD1 is a possible D gene (6 bases). Germline CDR1 is ENHRY and CDR2 is SYGVKD. The CDR3 covers 13 residues. V lost 10 bases and J lost 5, with 18 bases in between. In nucleotides, the CDR3 is TGTGCCACCGATCCGCAGGGGAGCCACGAGCAGTACTTC. Its protein product is CATDPQGSHEQYF.

J is TRBJ1-2 and V is TRBV29-1; no clear D. Trimming shortened V by 5 bases and J by 4 bases, and 11 bases separated the two germline ends. Germline assignment: CDR1 SQVTM and CDR2 ANQGSEA. The length of the CDR3 is 12 residues. The CDR3 DNA is TGCAGCGTTCTTCAGTTTCCCTATGGCTACACCTTC. This translates into CSVLQFPYGYTF.

This clonotype occurred a few times. The DNA of the CDR3 is TGTGCCAGCAGCTTGACCGTTACTAACTATGGCTACACCTTC. This encodes CASSLTVTNYGYTF. The chain couples TRBV7-9 to TRBJ1-2; no clear D gene. CDR3 length: 14 amino acids. The V gene's germline CDR1 is SEHNR and CDR2 FQNEAQ (reference sequence). V lost 3 bases and J 0 bases, leaving 8 bases between the germline ends.

The V call is TRBV10-3, the J call TRBJ2-1; D is undetermined. The J call is in doubt because the DNA end fits TRBJ2-5 better. This CDR3 has 13 amino acids. Looked up from germline, CDR1 is ENHRY and CDR2 is SYGVKD. DNA of the CDR3: TGTGCCATCAGTGAAAGAACAGAAGAGACCCAGTACTTC. Its protein is CAISERTEETQYF.

This clonotype was picked up a small number of times. The chain has TRBV20-1 and TRBJ2-3; D is uncertain. V was cut by 3 bases and J by 4 bases, with 14 bases left in between. This CDR3 is built from 14 residues. Germline V lookup: CDR1 DFQATT, CDR2 SNEGSKA (reference sequence). CDR3 sequence reads: CSASFSGNADTQYF. CDR3 DNA sequence: TGCAGTGCTAGTTTCAGTGGGAACGCAGATACGCAGTATTTT.

This clonotype was counted only a few times. V is TRBV4-1 and J is TRBJ2-7; 10 bases are shared with TRBD1. J gave up 5 bases and V 5 bases, and 6 bases lay outside the gene matches. This CDR3 is 14 amino acids long. Germline loops: CDR1 MGHRA, CDR2 YSYEKL. CDR3: CASSYGQGGDEQYF. The CDR3 nucleotides are TGCGCCAGCAGCTACGGACAGGGGGGCGACGAGCAGTACTTC.

V usage is TRBV11-2 and J usage is TRBJ2-5; 10 positions match TRBD2. Germline V lookup: CDR1 SGHAT, CDR2 FQNNGV. The CDR3 extends over 16 amino acids. The ends lost 6 bases at V and 4 bases at J; junction bases unmatched: 11. The CDR3 loop is CASSIDQRGGLETQYF. CDR3 nucleotide sequence: TGTGCCAGCAGTATAGACCAGCGGGGGGGCTTAGAGACCCAGTACTTC.

The J gene is TRBJ2-1, the V gene TRBV12-3 or TRBV12-4; 7 bases map to TRBD2. This CDR3 spans 18 amino acids. With 6 bases clipped from V and 1 base from J, the junction kept 15 bases outside the gene matches. The CDR3 DNA sequence: TGTGCCAGCAGAGGCCCGGGGGGAGCGGGGCTTTCCTACAATGAGCAGTTCTTC. It specifies CASRGPGGAGLSYNEQFF.

The CDR3 here is CASSQDARPGELFF. CDR3 DNA: TGTGCCAGCAGCCAAGACGCCCGACCCGGGGAGCTGTTTTTT. The chain combines TRBV14 with TRBJ2-2; no reliable D call. V lost 0 bases to trimming and J lost 6 bases, with 8 bases between them. The CDR3 is made up of 14 amino acids. Germline assignment: CDR1 SGHDN and CDR2 FVKESK.

The V and J genes are TRBV2 and TRBJ1-1; no reliable D call. The CDR3 contains 14 residues. Trimming removed 0 bases from V and 4 bases from J, with 9 bases in between. CDR1 is SNHLY, CDR2 FYNNEI, per germline. CDR3 sequence (DNA): TGTGCCAGCAGTGAAGCTCGTATGAGCACTGAAGCTTTCTTT. This encodes CASSEARMSTEAFF.

V usage is TRBV20-1 and J usage is TRBJ1-2; D unclear. The CDR3 has 11 amino acids. Germline V gene data show CDR1 as DFQATT and CDR2 as SNEGSKA (reference sequence). V was trimmed by 4 bases and J by 7 bases, leaving 10 bases between them. The CDR3 loop reads CSATRPGGYTF. DNA of the CDR3: TGCAGTGCTACTCGACCCGGTGGCTACACCTTC.

This clonotype was seen at least ten times. This chain connects TRBV7-2 to TRBJ2-7; 8 nucleotides align to TRBD2. Germline CDR1 reads SGHTA; CDR2 reads FQGNSA. CDR3 length equals 14 residues. Trimming removed 5 bases from V and 0 bases from J; junction bases left unmatched: 3. The CDR3 loop reads CASSISGDSYEQYF. DNA of the CDR3: TGTGCCAGCAGCATTAGCGGGGACTCCTACGAGCAGTACTTC.

V is TRBV5-1 and J is TRBJ1-4, with D unresolved. The V end was cut by 4 bases, the J end by 4 bases, with 17 bases between. The CDR3 loop spans 16 amino acids. Germline V gene sequence: CDR1 SGHRS, CDR2 YFSETQ. The CDR3 DNA reads TGCGCCAGCAGCCCCCTCCCTGGATCCGTTAATGAAAAACTGTTTTTT. The encoded protein is CASSPLPGSVNEKLFF.

As concerns this clonotype: This may be a read error: a much more frequent sequence differs by one nucleotide. The gene calls are TRBV19 and TRBJ2-6; D perhaps matches TRBD1 (5 bases). Germline V CDR1 and CDR2: LNHDA, SQIVND (reference sequence). The V end lost 8 bases, the J end lost 0 bases, and 8 bases lay between the germline ends. The CDR3 runs to 14 residues. For the CDR3, the DNA is TGTGCCAGTGGGGCAGACTCTGGGGCCAACGTCCTGACTTTC. This gives the protein CASGADSGANVLTF. Combining the CDR3 with reference TRBV19 and TRBJ2-6 gives the whole variable domain DGGITQSPKYLFRKEGQNVTLSCEQNLNHDAMYWYRQDPGQGLRLIYYSQIVNDFQKGDIAEGYSVSREKKESFPLTVTSAQKNPTAFYLCASGADSGANVLTFGAGSRLTVL.

The rearrangement links TRBV5-5 to TRBJ2-3; 9 bases align to TRBD2. Germline CDR1 SGHKS, CDR2 YYEKEE (reference sequence). The J segment lost 6 bases and the V segment lost 0 bases, leaving 2 bases of the junction unmatched. The CDR3 runs to 14 residues. CDR3 loop: CASSLGLAEDTQYF. CDR3 nucleotides: TGTGCCAGCAGCTTGGGACTAGCGGAGGATACGCAGTATTTT.

The V gene is TRBV6-1, the J gene TRBJ1-4; D ambiguous. In germline, CDR1 is MNHNS, CDR2 SASEGT. Trimming cost V 6 bases and J 8 bases, with 16 bases left between them. CDR3 length equals 14 residues. CDR3 in amino acids: CASSLQGKSEKLFF. CDR3 bases: TGTGCCAGCAGCCTACAAGGAAAATCGGAAAAACTGTTTTTT.

CDR3 nucleotide sequence: TGTGCCAGCAGTTACTCGCTGCCTAGCGGGAACACAGATACGCAGTATTTT. Amino acid sequence: CASSYSLPSGNTDTQYF. The rearrangement uses TRBV6-5 and TRBJ2-3, with 9 nucleotides matching TRBD2. V was clipped by 0 bases and J by 2 bases; unmatched bases: 6. Germline CDR1 MNHEY, CDR2 SVGAGI. The CDR3 sequence is 17 residues long.